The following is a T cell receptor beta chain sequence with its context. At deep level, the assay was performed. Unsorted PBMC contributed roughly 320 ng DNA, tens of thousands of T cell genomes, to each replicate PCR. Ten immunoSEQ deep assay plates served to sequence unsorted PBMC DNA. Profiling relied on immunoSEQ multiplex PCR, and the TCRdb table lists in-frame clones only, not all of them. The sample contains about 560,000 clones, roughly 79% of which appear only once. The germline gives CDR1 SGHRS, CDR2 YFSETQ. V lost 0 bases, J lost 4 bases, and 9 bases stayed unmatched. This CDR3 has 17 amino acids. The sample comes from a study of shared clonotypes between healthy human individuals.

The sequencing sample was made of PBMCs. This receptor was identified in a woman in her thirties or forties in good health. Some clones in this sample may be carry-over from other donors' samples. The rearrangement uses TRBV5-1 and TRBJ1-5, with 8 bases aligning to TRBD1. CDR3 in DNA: TGCGCCAGCAGCTTGGCCCCCAGGGACAGGAATAATCAGCCCCAGCATTTT. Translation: CASSLAPRDRNNQPQHF.